The 6 T cell receptor beta chains below were found in one sample sequenced in a study of identical twins. TCRdb re-called the 5' RACE reads with MiXCR, one entry per CDR3 protein. The profile covers 500,000 or so distinct CDR3 sequences, with 20% to 25% appearing a single time and 0.91% taken by the ten largest. This sample also belongs to another study, concerning T cells expressing NK-cell markers.

Source material: CD4+ T cells sorted from blood. All receptors derive from a woman aged 18-29 years in good health.

This clonotype was counted a few times. The chain combines TRBV19 with TRBJ2-7, with no clear D. The ends were cut back, 9 bases at V and 6 bases at J, with 18 bases in the middle. The CDR3 has 13 amino acids. Germline V lookup: CDR1 LNHDA, CDR2 SQIVND (reference sequence). The CDR3 here is CASALHGVAEQYF. Here the CDR3 DNA reads TGTGCCAGCGCCTTACATGGGGTGGCCGAGCAGTACTTC.

The chain uses TRBV20-1 and TRBJ1-1; D is uncertain. CDR1 is DFQATT, CDR2 SNEGSKA, per germline (reference sequence). There are 10 residues in the CDR3. V was pared by 4 bases and J by 8 bases, with 8 bases between. The CDR3 coding sequence is TGCAGTGCTATGAGGCGGGAAGCTTTCTTT. The encoded protein is CSAMRREAFF.

The chain has TRBV6-5 and TRBJ1-3; 7 bases map to TRBD1. Germline V gene lookup returns CDR1 MNHEY and CDR2 SVGAGI. The CDR3 is made up of 14 amino acids. The junction had 2 bases not matched to a gene; V was cut back by 2 bases and J by 4 bases. CDR3 loop: CASSYRGRGNTIYF. Written as DNA, the CDR3 is TGTGCCAGCAGTTACAGGGGGCGAGGAAACACCATATATTTT.

This clonotype was seen more than once but under ten times. The chain links TRBV20-1 to TRBJ2-1, with 15 bases fitting TRBD2. This CDR3 spans 15 amino acids. V lost 6 bases, J lost 8 bases, and 8 bases stayed unmatched. CDR1 DFQATT and CDR2 SNEGSKA come from the germline V gene (reference sequence). The CDR3 spells CSARTSGRGKDEQFF. The CDR3 DNA reads TGCAGTGCAAGGACTAGCGGGAGGGGAAAGGATGAGCAGTTCTTC.

V gene TRBV7-2 combines with J gene TRBJ2-1; D is unresolved. CDR3 length: 12 amino acids. Germline V lookup: CDR1 SGHTA, CDR2 FQGNSA. With 3 bases removed from V and 13 bases from J, the gap between germline ends came to 13 bases. The CDR3 protein is CASSFEAFKQFF. In nucleotides, the CDR3 is TGTGCCAGCAGCTTCGAGGCTTTTAAACAGTTCTTC. Looking up the rest from reference TRBV7-2 and TRBJ2-1 gives the full variable domain: GAGVSQSPSNKVTEKGKDVELRCDPISGHTALYWYRQSLGQGLEFLIYFQGNSAPDKSGLPSDRFSAERTGGSVSTLTIQRTQQEDSAVYLCASSFEAFKQFFGPGTRLTVL.

The chain couples TRBV20-1 to TRBJ1-2; weak D call: TRBD1 (5 bases). The germline V and J ends were trimmed by 3 bases and 3 bases, with 8 bases remaining between them. This CDR3 has 12 amino acids. In germline, CDR1 is DFQATT, CDR2 SNEGSKA (reference sequence). The CDR3 nucleotides are TGCAGTGCTAGGGGGCTGGACTATGGCTACACCTTC. Translating gives CSARGLDYGYTF.